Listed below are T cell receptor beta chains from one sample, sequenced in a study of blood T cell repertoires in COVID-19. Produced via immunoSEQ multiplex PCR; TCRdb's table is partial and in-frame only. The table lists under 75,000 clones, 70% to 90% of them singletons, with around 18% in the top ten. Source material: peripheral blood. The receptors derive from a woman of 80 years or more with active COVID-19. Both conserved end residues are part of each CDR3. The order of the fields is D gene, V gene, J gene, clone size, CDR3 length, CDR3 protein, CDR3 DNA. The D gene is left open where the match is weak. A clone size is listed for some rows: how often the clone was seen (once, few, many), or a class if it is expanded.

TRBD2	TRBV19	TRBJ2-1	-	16	CASSPTTSGGAREQFF	TGTGCCAGTAGCCCAACGACTAGCGGGGGGGCCAGAGAGCAGTTCTTC
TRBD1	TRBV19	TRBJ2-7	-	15	CASSPGQGAIYEQYF	TGTGCCAGTAGCCCAGGACAGGGGGCAATCTACGAGCAGTACTTC
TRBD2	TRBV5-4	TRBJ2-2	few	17	CASSSGLAGGHTGELFF	TGTGCCAGCAGCTCGGGACTAGCGGGGGGTCACACCGGGGAGCTGTTTTTT
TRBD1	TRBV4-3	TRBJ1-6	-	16	CASSQVRRQGGSPLHF	TGCGCCAGCAGCCAAGTTAGGCGTCAGGGGGGTTCACCCCTCCACTTT
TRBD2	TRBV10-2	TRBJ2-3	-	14	CASSGGRITDTQYF	TGCGCCAGCAGCGGGGGGAGGATCACAGATACGCAGTATTTT
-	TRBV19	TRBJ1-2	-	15	CASSSGTGSNYGYTF	TGTGCCAGTAGTTCGGGAACAGGGAGTAACTATGGCTACACCTTC
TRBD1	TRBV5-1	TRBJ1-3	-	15	CASSPTGMRGNTIYF	TGCGCCAGCAGCCCGACAGGGATGAGGGGAAACACCATATATTTT
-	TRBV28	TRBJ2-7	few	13	CASSLQGSYEQYF	TGTGCCAGCAGTTTACAGGGGTCCTACGAGCAGTACTTC
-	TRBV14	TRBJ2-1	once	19	CASSQDPPGLSFSYNEQFF	TGTGCCAGCAGCCAAGATCCCCCGGGACTCTCTTTCTCCTACAATGAGCAGTTCTTC
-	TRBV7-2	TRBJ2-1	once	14	CASSPRLVVDEQFF	TGTGCCAGCAGTCCCAGACTAGTCGTCGATGAGCAGTTCTTC
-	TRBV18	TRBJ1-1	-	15	CASSILDHRGTEAFF	TGTGCCAGCTCAATACTCGACCATCGAGGCACTGAAGCTTTCTTT
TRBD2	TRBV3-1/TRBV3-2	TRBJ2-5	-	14	CASSSDSGGKTQYF	TGTGCCAGCAGCTCGGACAGCGGGGGAAAGACCCAGTACTTC
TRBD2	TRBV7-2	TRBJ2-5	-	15	CASRASGGAGETQYF	TGTGCCAGCAGGGCTAGCGGGGGGGCCGGAGAGACCCAGTACTTC
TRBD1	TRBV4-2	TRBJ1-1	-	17	CASSQDSQGLGNTEAFF	TGTGCCAGCAGCCAGGATTCACAGGGGCTGGGGAACACTGAAGCTTTCTTT
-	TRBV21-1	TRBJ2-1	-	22	CASSKGGLGANLSYSSYNEQFF	TGTGCCAGCAGCAAAGGCGGTTTGGGGGCGAATCTCTCCTACAGCTCCTACAATGAGCAGTTCTTC
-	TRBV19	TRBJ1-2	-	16	CASSDPFGRASYGYTF	TGTGCCAGTAGTGACCCCTTCGGCAGGGCCTCCTATGGCTACACCTTC
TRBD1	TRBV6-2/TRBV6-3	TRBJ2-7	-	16	CASSYSGTGYTYEQYF	TGTGCCAGCAGTTATTCCGGGACAGGGTACACCTACGAGCAGTACTTC
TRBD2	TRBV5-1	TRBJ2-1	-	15	CASSLASGGSGEQFF	TGCGCCAGCAGCTTGGCTAGCGGGGGGTCAGGTGAGCAGTTCTTC
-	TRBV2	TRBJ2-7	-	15	CASRAGLRSSYEQYF	TGTGCCAGCAGGGCAGGGCTTCGAAGCTCCTACGAGCAGTACTTC
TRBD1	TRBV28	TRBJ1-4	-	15	CASSTPGGANEKLFF	TGTGCCAGCAGTACCCCAGGGGGCGCTAATGAAAAACTGTTTTTT
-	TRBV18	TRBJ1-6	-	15	CASSLRQGDNSPLHF	TGTGCCAGCTCGCTGCGCCAGGGCGATAATTCACCCCTCCACTTT
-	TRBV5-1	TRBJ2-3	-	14	CASSLEAGMDTQYF	TGCGCCAGCAGCTTGGAAGCGGGTATGGATACGCAGTATTTT
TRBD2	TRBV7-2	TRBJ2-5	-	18	CASSSTLLAGDQRGTQYF	TGTGCCAGCAGCTCAACACTTTTAGCGGGGGATCAACGGGGGACCCAGTACTTC
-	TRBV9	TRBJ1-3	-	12	CASSQSGNTIYF	TGTGCCAGCAGCCAATCTGGAAACACCATATATTTT
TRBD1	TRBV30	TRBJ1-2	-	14	CAWSPGQGYYGYTF	TGTGCCTGGAGTCCGGGACAGGGGTACTATGGCTACACCTTC
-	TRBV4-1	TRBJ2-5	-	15	CASAPHSNRRETQYF	TGCGCCAGCGCGCCGCACAGTAACAGGCGGGAGACCCAGTACTTC
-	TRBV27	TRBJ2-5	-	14	CASSLYGVPETQYF	TGTGCCAGCAGTTTATACGGGGTCCCGGAGACCCAGTACTTC
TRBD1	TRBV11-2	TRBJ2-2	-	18	CASSRLLPGQPNTGELFF	TGTGCCAGCAGCCGCCTCCTTCCGGGACAGCCGAACACCGGGGAGCTGTTTTTT
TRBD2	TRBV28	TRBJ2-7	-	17	CASSPSLGGGVPYEQYF	TGTGCCAGCAGTCCCTCCCTAGGCGGGGGGGTGCCCTACGAGCAGTACTTC
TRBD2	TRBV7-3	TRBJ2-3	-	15	CASSLGGLATDTQYF	TGTGCCAGCAGCTTAGGGGGACTAGCGACAGATACGCAGTATTTT
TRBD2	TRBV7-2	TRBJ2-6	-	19	CASSLGWSGGISGANVLTF	TGTGCCAGCAGCTTAGGTTGGAGCGGGGGTATCTCTGGGGCCAACGTCCTGACTTTC
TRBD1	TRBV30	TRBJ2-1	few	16	CAWSRSGGQSYNEQFF	TGTGCCTGGAGTCGGTCAGGGGGTCAGTCCTACAATGAGCAGTTCTTC
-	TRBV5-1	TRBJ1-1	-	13	CASSLAVYSEAFF	TGCGCCAGCAGTTTGGCGGTATACTCTGAAGCTTTCTTT
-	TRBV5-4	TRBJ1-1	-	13	CASSSTGFTEAFF	TGTGCCAGCAGCTCTACAGGGTTTACTGAAGCTTTCTTT
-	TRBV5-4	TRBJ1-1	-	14	CASSFRGVDTEAFF	TGTGCCAGCAGCTTCAGGGGAGTGGACACTGAAGCTTTCTTT
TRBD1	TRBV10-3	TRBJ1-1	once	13	CAISSSGGTEAFF	TGTGCCATCAGTTCCTCAGGGGGTACTGAAGCTTTCTTT
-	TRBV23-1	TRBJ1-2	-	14	CASGGAHRLYGYTF	TGCGCCAGCGGAGGGGCCCACCGTTTATATGGCTACACCTTC
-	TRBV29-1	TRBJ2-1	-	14	CSVEDSGLYNEQFF	TGCAGCGTTGAAGATTCGGGTTTATACAATGAGCAGTTCTTC
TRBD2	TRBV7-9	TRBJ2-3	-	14	CASSPRLAEGTQYF	TGTGCCAGCAGCCCTCGACTAGCGGAGGGGACGCAGTATTTT
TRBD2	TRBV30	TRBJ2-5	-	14	CAWSASGGQETQYF	TGTGCCTGGAGTGCTAGCGGGGGCCAAGAGACCCAGTACTTC
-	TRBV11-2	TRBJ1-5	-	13	CASSLRGNQPQHF	TGTGCCAGCAGCTTAAGGGGAAATCAGCCCCAGCATTTT
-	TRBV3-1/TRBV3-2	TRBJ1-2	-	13	CASPGHPRHGYTF	TGTGCCAGCCCGGGACACCCGAGGCATGGCTACACCTTC
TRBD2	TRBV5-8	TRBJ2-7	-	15	CASSRGGTVTYEQYF	TGTGCCAGCAGCCGCGGGGGAACGGTTACCTACGAGCAGTACTTC
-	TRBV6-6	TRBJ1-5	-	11	CASSSYQPQHF	TGTGCCAGCAGTTCCTATCAGCCCCAGCATTTT
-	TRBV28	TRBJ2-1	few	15	CASSTPGGRVYEQFF	TGTGCCAGCAGTACCCCAGGGGGGCGCGTCTATGAGCAGTTCTTC